This T cell receptor beta chain appears in the sequencing data of a study of immune evolution from preneoplasia to lung adenocarcinoma. Study-level information: HLA loss of heterozygosity: under 7.5% AIS, approximately 15% MIA, about 35% ADC, none AAH.

Sequencing used immunoSEQ multiplex PCR; TCRdb keeps in-frame clones, though not all of them. This table holds roughly 10,000 clones, 78% found once. Patient tissue came from resections in Japan or China, 2014–2017. Two lung cancer pathologists independently confirmed each histologic diagnosis. Nucleic acids came from premalignant or tumor cells enriched by macro-dissection. Sequencing used FFPE minimally invasive lung adenocarcinoma tissue. The source is a person aged 60 to 85 with lung adenocarcinoma.

The CDR3 loop reads CATSTGQLVGYTF. In DNA, the CDR3 is TGTGCCACCAGCACGGGACAGTTGGTCGGCTACACCTTC. The chain combines TRBV15 with TRBJ1-2, with 7 positions matching TRBD1. The CDR3 loop spans 13 amino acids. The ends lost 4 bases at V and 8 bases at J; junction bases unmatched: 7. In germline, CDR1 is LNHNV, CDR2 YYDKDF (reference sequence).